These T cell receptor beta chains were read from a single sample in a study of cytomegalovirus exposure and HLA in healthy donors. Generated by immunoSEQ multiplex PCR, the TCRdb table keeps only in-frame clones and is missing some. The data contain about 190,000 clones, 82% of them singletons. Sequencing was done on a sample of PBMCs. The receptors come from a woman aged 18-29 years in good health and CMV-seronegative. CDR3s include the opening cysteine and the closing phenylalanine or tryptophan. A D gene is named only where the DNA matches it firmly. The listing skips clone size in some rows; elsewhere it reads once, few, many or a size class.

clone_size j_call v_call d_call cdr3_length cdr3_aa cdr3_nt
- TRBJ1-4 TRBV18 - 15 CASSPIGQLNEKLFF TGTGCCAGCTCACCTATAGGACAACTAAATGAAAAACTGTTTTTT
- TRBJ2-7 TRBV6-5 TRBD1 15 CASSRDRTSSYEQYF TGTGCCAGCAGTCGGGACAGGACAAGCTCCTACGAGCAGTACTTC
once TRBJ1-1 TRBV30 - 12 CAWWRRQGQAFF TGTGCCTGGTGGCGCAGGCAGGGGCAAGCTTTCTTT
- TRBJ2-1 TRBV15 TRBD2 15 CATSRSRGRHNEQFF TGTGCCACCAGCAGGTCGCGCGGGAGGCACAATGAGCAGTTCTTC
- TRBJ2-7 TRBV11-2 TRBD1 15 CASSLVLGQNYEQYF TGTGCCAGCAGCTTAGTTTTGGGACAGAACTACGAGCAGTACTTC
once TRBJ2-7 TRBV7-9 TRBD2 18 CAGSSFGTSGRYSHEQYF TGTGCCGGCAGCTCTTTTGGGACTAGCGGGAGATACAGCCACGAGCAGTACTTC
- TRBJ2-1 TRBV19 TRBD2 15 CASSEGLAGRNEQFF TGTGCCAGTAGTGAGGGACTAGCGGGCCGCAATGAGCAGTTCTTC
- TRBJ2-5 TRBV2 TRBD2 15 CASSASGGAQETQYF TGTGCCAGCAGTGCTAGCGGGGGGGCACAGGAGACCCAGTACTTC
- TRBJ2-1 TRBV7-9 TRBD2 15 CASSPGRGLRNEQFF TGTGCCAGCAGCCCCGGGAGGGGTTTAAGGAATGAGCAGTTCTTC
- TRBJ2-5 TRBV5-1 TRBD2 14 CASSLGPPGGVQYF TGCGCCAGCAGCTTAGGGCCCCCTGGGGGGGTCCAGTACTTC
- TRBJ2-3 TRBV19 TRBD2 14 CATKREGRADTQYF TGTGCCACCAAGAGGGAGGGCCGCGCAGATACGCAGTATTTT
- TRBJ2-1 TRBV11-3 TRBD2 15 CASSLGLAGDNEQFF TGTGCCAGCAGCTTAGGTCTAGCGGGAGACAATGAGCAGTTCTTC
- TRBJ1-1 TRBV7-9 TRBD1 15 CASTTPGTGPSEAFF TGTGCCAGCACCACTCCCGGGACAGGGCCCTCTGAAGCTTTCTTT
- TRBJ1-3 TRBV6-6 - 14 CASSYRGLGNTIYF TGTGCCAGCAGTTACAGAGGGTTAGGAAACACCATATATTTT
few TRBJ1-1 TRBV10-1 TRBD1 17 CASRGGTGGLPNTEAFF TGCGCCAGCCGAGGTGGGACAGGGGGACTACCGAACACTGAAGCTTTCTTT
- TRBJ2-3 TRBV27 - 14 CASNRRAGRDTQYF TGTGCCAGCAACCGACGGGCAGGGCGAGATACGCAGTATTTT
- TRBJ2-3 TRBV29-1 TRBD1 16 CSVPSRDSHRGDTQYF TGCAGCGTTCCTAGCCGGGACAGTCACCGAGGAGATACGCAGTATTTT
- TRBJ2-5 TRBV5-1 TRBD2 15 CASRGGTSVRETQYF TGCGCCAGCAGGGGTGGTACTAGCGTAAGGGAGACCCAGTACTTC
- TRBJ2-5 TRBV7-9 - 17 CSSSFFRRGRPGETQYF TGTTCCAGCAGCTTTTTTAGGCGGGGGCGCCCAGGGGAGACCCAGTACTTC
once TRBJ2-7 TRBV2 - 15 CASRRADSTIYEQYF TGTGCCAGCAGGCGCGCTGACTCTACCATCTACGAGCAGTACTTC
- TRBJ2-5 TRBV2 TRBD2 13 CASSGGGGAPEYF TGTGCCAGCAGTGGAGGCGGGGGGGCCCCGGAGTACTTC
- TRBJ1-2 TRBV28 - 12 CASSGQHYGYTF TGTGCCAGCAGTGGACAGCACTATGGCTACACCTTC
- TRBJ2-5 TRBV13 TRBD2 15 CASSPRLAGEETQYF TGTGCCAGCAGCCCGAGACTAGCGGGGGAAGAGACCCAGTACTTC
- TRBJ2-3 TRBV7-2 TRBD2 16 CASSLGLAGGTDTQYF TGTGCCAGCAGCTTAGGACTAGCGGGGGGCACAGATACGCAGTATTTT
- TRBJ2-3 TRBV4-1 TRBD1 15 CASSRQGARTDTQYF TGCGCCAGCAGCCGACAGGGGGCAAGGACAGATACGCAGTATTTT
- TRBJ2-3 TRBV5-1 - 15 CASSFDSLSTDTQYF TGCGCCAGCAGCTTTGACAGCCTCAGCACAGATACGCAGTATTTT
- TRBJ2-7 TRBV28 TRBD1 15 CASSWGGTGTYEQYF TGTGCCAGCAGCTGGGGAGGGACAGGGACCTACGAGCAGTACTTC
- TRBJ1-5 TRBV10-2 - 16 CASRRRGGAGDQPQHF TGCGCCAGCAGGCGGCGAGGGGGGGCGGGTGATCAGCCCCAGCATTTT
- TRBJ2-7 TRBV7-2 - 12 CASSSQGSEQYF TGTGCCAGCAGCTCTCAGGGGAGCGAGCAGTACTTC
- TRBJ1-1 TRBV10-3 - 14 CAISESPGMTEAFF TGTGCCATCAGTGAGTCGCCGGGGATGACTGAAGCTTTCTTT
- TRBJ2-2 TRBV9 TRBD1 18 CASSVGDSWILNTGELFF TGTGCCAGCAGCGTAGGGGACAGCTGGATATTGAACACCGGGGAGCTGTTTTTT
- TRBJ1-2 TRBV4-2 - 15 CASSQDWFRGYGYTF TGTGCCAGCAGCCAAGATTGGTTCAGGGGATACGGCTACACCTTC
- TRBJ2-5 TRBV5-5 TRBD2 15 CASSLGLAGKETQYF TGTGCCAGCAGCCTCGGGTTAGCGGGGAAAGAGACCCAGTACTTC
- TRBJ2-1 TRBV27 TRBD1 14 CASTWVGQGGEQFF TGTGCCAGCACCTGGGTGGGACAGGGTGGTGAGCAGTTCTTC
- TRBJ2-7 TRBV5-1 - 14 CASSSGFSSYEQYF TGCGCCAGCAGCTCAGGGTTCAGCTCCTACGAGCAGTACTTC
few TRBJ2-7 TRBV21-1 - 13 CASSWGQLREQYF TGTGCCAGCAGCTGGGGACAGCTGAGGGAGCAGTACTTC
- TRBJ1-1 TRBV6-5 - 14 CASSVQTGNTEAFF TGTGCCAGCAGTGTTCAGACAGGGAACACTGAAGCTTTCTTT
once TRBJ2-7 TRBV5-6 - 11 CASSLSGEQYF TGTGCCAGCAGCCTTTCGGGCGAGCAGTACTTC
- TRBJ2-1 TRBV6-4 - 15 CASSFLGGSYNEQFF TGTGCCAGCAGTTTTCTAGGGGGCTCCTACAATGAGCAGTTCTTC
- TRBJ1-4 TRBV6-5 - 15 CASSRRGGNNEKLFF TGTGCCAGCAGCCGCCGGGGGGGTAATAATGAAAAACTGTTTTTT
- TRBJ2-1 TRBV29-1 TRBD2 15 CSVGRRLALYNEQFF TGCAGCGTGGGGAGGAGACTAGCGTTATACAATGAGCAGTTCTTC
few TRBJ2-7 TRBV7-3 TRBD2 14 CASSVGLAGDEQYF TGTGCCAGCAGCGTGGGACTAGCGGGGGACGAGCAGTACTTC
- TRBJ1-1 TRBV29-1 - 12 CSVLTPNTEAFF TGCAGCGTTTTGACTCCGAACACTGAAGCTTTCTTT